This T cell receptor beta chain was sequenced during a study of T cells after yellow fever vaccination. TCRdb fed the 5' RACE reads into MiXCR, producing one record per CDR3 protein. The sample gives fewer than 650,000 distinct CDR3 sequences, about a fifth of which show up once; roughly a sixth is in the top ten. Material: PBMCs, obtained more than 20 days after the first yellow fever vaccination. This sequence was found in a man aged 18 to 29 who received the YFV17D yellow fever vaccine.

As DNA, the CDR3 is TGTGCCATTAAACGGACAGGGGGTTCGAGCACTGAAGCTTTCTTT. Translating gives CAIKRTGGSSTEAFF. The chain recombines TRBV6-2 or TRBV6-3 with TRBJ1-1, with 10 bases aligning to TRBD1. The CDR3 totals 15 residues. V was pared by 10 bases and J by 4 bases, with 12 bases of the junction left unmatched. From germline, CDR1 is MNHEY and CDR2 SVGEGT.